A selection of T cell receptor beta chains follows, all from one sample in a study of cytotoxic CD8 clonotypes in ibrutinib-treated CLL. Profiled with immunoSEQ multiplex PCR; TCRdb holds only in-frame clones, not every one. Of 250,000 or so clones listed, under 80% are singletons. The material was PBMCs, obtained after 24 months of ibrutinib treatment. The receptors originated from a human donor with chronic lymphocytic leukemia. CDR3s include the opening cysteine and the closing phenylalanine or tryptophan. The order of the fields is CDR3 length, clone size, D gene, J gene, V gene, CDR3 DNA, CDR3 protein. A D gene is named only where the DNA matches it firmly. Some rows mark clone size as missing; the rest say once, few, many or name a class of expanded clone.

16 | few | NA | TRBJ1-2 | TRBV2 | TGTGCCAGCAGTGAATACCAGAGCGGGGGCAGAGATGGCTACACCTTC | CASSEYQSGGRDGYTF
11 | NA | NA | TRBJ2-7 | TRBV5-1 | TGCGCCAGTAGTGGTCCCTACGAGCAGTACTTC | CASSGPYEQYF
16 | NA | TRBD2 | TRBJ2-1 | TRBV4-2 | TGTGCCAGCAGCCGCGGACTAGCGGGAGTATACAATGAGCAGTTCTTC | CASSRGLAGVYNEQFF
14 | NA | NA | TRBJ1-5 | TRBV18 | TGTGCCAGCTCAAACGACAATAGCAATCAGCCCCAGCATTTT | CASSNDNSNQPQHF
15 | NA | NA | TRBJ2-1 | TRBV18 | TGTGCCAGCTCACCTACGGACGGGGGCTACAATGAGCAGTTCTTC | CASSPTDGGYNEQFF
14 | NA | NA | TRBJ2-7 | TRBV27 | TGTGCCAGCAGTTTAGTCGGGAGCTACGGCGAGCAGTACTTC | CASSLVGSYGEQYF
13 | NA | NA | TRBJ2-1 | TRBV29-1 | TGCAGCGCTCCCCGGACCGCCGACAATGAGCAGTTCTTC | CSAPRTADNEQFF
15 | NA | TRBD1 | TRBJ2-2 | TRBV7-3 | TGTGCCAGCACCCCCGACAGGGCGAACACCGGGGAGCTGTTTTTT | CASTPDRANTGELFF
11 | NA | NA | TRBJ2-2 | TRBV18 | TGTGCCAGCCTTTTATCCACGGAGCTGTTTTTT | CASLLSTELFF
16 | NA | TRBD2 | TRBJ2-1 | TRBV9 | TGTGCCAGCAGTGGCTTCGGGACTAGCGAAGACAATGAGCAGTTCTTC | CASSGFGTSEDNEQFF
14 | few | NA | TRBJ2-2 | TRBV15 | TGTGCCACCAGCAGAGATTTGAACACCGGGGAGCTGTTTTTT | CATSRDLNTGELFF
13 | NA | NA | TRBJ2-3 | TRBV30 | TGTGCCTGGAGTGTATTGGATACAGATACGCAGTATTTT | CAWSVLDTDTQYF
12 | NA | NA | TRBJ2-7 | TRBV28 | TGTGCCAGCAGTTTAAGGGGTTCCGAGCAGTACTTC | CASSLRGSEQYF
16 | NA | TRBD2 | TRBJ2-7 | TRBV7-6 | TGTGCCAGCAGCCTCGAGGGTAGCGGGAGTGAATACGAGCAGTACTTC | CASSLEGSGSEYEQYF
14 | NA | TRBD1 | TRBJ2-5 | TRBV10-3 | TGTGCCATCAGTAGAACAGGGGGCCAAGAGACCCAGTACTTC | CAISRTGGQETQYF
14 | few | TRBD2 | TRBJ2-1 | TRBV13 | TGTGCCAGCAGCCTCAGCGGGGGGTACAATGAGCAGTTCTTC | CASSLSGGYNEQFF
15 | NA | TRBD2 | TRBJ2-7 | TRBV6-5 | TGTGCCAGCACCCGCGAGGCGGGGGGCTCCTACGAGCAGTACTTC | CASTREAGGSYEQYF
13 | NA | TRBD2 | TRBJ2-7 | TRBV18 | TGTGCCAGCTCGGGGGGGTTAACCTACGAGCAGTACTTC | CASSGGLTYEQYF
12 | few | NA | TRBJ2-1 | TRBV28 | TGTGCCACCCTGGACTATCCTGGCGAGCAGTTCTTC | CATLDYPGEQFF
16 | NA | NA | TRBJ2-3 | TRBV7-6 | TGTGCCAGCAGCTTAGCTTCCGGCGGGAGCACAGATACGCAGTATTTT | CASSLASGGSTDTQYF
17 | NA | TRBD1 | TRBJ2-7 | TRBV13 | TGTGCCAGCAGCTTTTATTCCCTCGGGACAGGATCGTACGAGCAGTACTTC | CASSFYSLGTGSYEQYF